This TCR beta chain derives from a study of CD8+ T cells in alopecia areata. General study results and limits: Lesional scalp exceeded normal scalp in clonality, especially in alopecia totalis/universalis. Patients showed less clear TCR sequence sharing than mice, possibly partly because of HLA diversity.

Sequencing relied on a cDNA template that was reverse transcribed from extracted RNA. TCRdb's copy holds only in-frame clones and misses some; the assay was immunoSEQ multiplex PCR. The sample has 35,000 to 45,000 clones; nearly 55% are singletons. CD4+ cells obtained from about 5 patients were subjected to sorting into CD25+CD127- cells. CDR1 is SGHTA and CDR2 is FQGTGA in the germline V gene. After removal of 5 bases from V and 2 bases from J, the junction contained 5 bases not matched to a gene. The length of the CDR3 is 14 residues. Worth noting for this clone: Its antigen is not known.

The receptor was derived from a human donor with alopecia areata. This sequence joins TRBV7-3 and TRBJ1-1, with TRBD1 matching over 7 bases. The sequencing input was CD4+ Tregs sorted from blood. The CDR3 reads CASSAGTANTEAFF. The CDR3 DNA reads TGTGCCAGCAGCGCTGGGACAGCAAACACTGAAGCTTTCTTT.